A selection of T cell receptor beta chains follows, all from one sample in a study of blood T cell repertoires in COVID-19. Sequenced by immunoSEQ multiplex PCR; TCRdb stores in-frame clones only, minus some. In the table there are some 300,000 clones, about 90% of which are singletons. Sequencing used PBMCs or T cells enriched from blood (not recorded which). The receptors stem from a woman aged 18-35 years with acute COVID-19. CDR3s include the opening cysteine and the closing phenylalanine or tryptophan. Each record gives: J gene, D gene, clone size, V gene, CDR3 DNA, CDR3 protein. D genes are given only for firm matches. The size entry is marked missing in some rows and otherwise reads once, few, many or a size class.

TRBJ2-7	TRBD1	.	TRBV15	TGTGCCACCAGCAGTAGACAGGGGGCGTCTTTCGAGCAGTACTTC	CATSSRQGASFEQYF
TRBJ2-5	TRBD1	.	TRBV28	TGTGCCTACGGGACAGGGGGCTTTAAAAAGACCCAGTACTTC	CAYGTGGFKKTQYF
TRBJ1-1	TRBD1	.	TRBV11-3	TGTGCCAGCAGCTTCCAGGGGGCTGAAGCTTTCTTT	CASSFQGAEAFF
TRBJ1-4	.	.	TRBV19	TGTGCCAGTAGTTTCCGAACGGGCGGGGGGACGGATGAAAAACTGTTTTTT	CASSFRTGGGTDEKLFF
TRBJ2-1	TRBD2	.	TRBV7-2	TGTGCCCTCGGGCTAGCGGGAGTCAGTGAGCAGTTCTTC	CALGLAGVSEQFF
TRBJ2-1	.	.	TRBV28	TGTGCCAGCAGCACCTCGGGGGCTAGCGGCAATGAGCAGTTCTTC	CASSTSGASGNEQFF
TRBJ1-2	TRBD1	.	TRBV27	TGTGCCAGCAGTTTATCCTGGGACAGGGGGTATAACTATGGCTACACCTTC	CASSLSWDRGYNYGYTF
TRBJ2-2	.	.	TRBV3-1/TRBV3-2	TGTGCCAGCAGCCAAGGGCGGAGGGGGGAGCTGTTTTTT	CASSQGRRGELFF
TRBJ1-5	TRBD1	.	TRBV12-3/TRBV12-4	TGTGCCAGCAGTGACAGGGAGAATCAGCCCCAGCATTTT	CASSDRENQPQHF
TRBJ1-4	.	.	TRBV4-2	TGTGCCAGCAGCCAAGAAGAGAAGCGAAAACTGTTTTTT	CASSQEEKRKLFF
TRBJ2-7	.	.	TRBV6-5	TGTGCCAGCAGTTACTCGTCCTCCGGAGGGCCGGGCGAGCAGTACTTC	CASSYSSSGGPGEQYF
TRBJ2-6	TRBD1	.	TRBV11-3	TGTGCCAGCAGCTCATACCCGGGACAGGGTGACGTCCTGACTTTC	CASSSYPGQGDVLTF
TRBJ2-7	TRBD1	once	TRBV30	TGTGCCTGGACGACAGGGCACCCCTACGAGCAGTACTTC	CAWTTGHPYEQYF
TRBJ2-3	.	.	TRBV11-2	TGTGCCAGCAGCTTACATTCGGCAGATACGCAGTATTTT	CASSLHSADTQYF
TRBJ1-2	.	.	TRBV2	TGTGCCAGCAGATCCGACAGCTATGGCTACACCTTC	CASRSDSYGYTF
TRBJ1-2	TRBD1	once	TRBV19	TGTGCCAGTAGTACCCGGACAGGGTACGACTATGGCTACACCTTC	CASSTRTGYDYGYTF
TRBJ2-7	TRBD2	.	TRBV28	TGTGCCAGCAGTTTATTTCCGGGAGGCCCCTACGAGCAGTACTTC	CASSLFPGGPYEQYF
TRBJ1-3	.	few	TRBV3-1/TRBV3-2	TGTGCCAGCAGCCAAGATGCAGGGTCCCCTGGAAACACCATATATTTT	CASSQDAGSPGNTIYF
TRBJ2-3	TRBD2	.	TRBV14	TGTGCCAGCAGCCAACCCAGGACTAGCGACAAAGATACGCAGTATTTT	CASSQPRTSDKDTQYF
TRBJ1-3	TRBD1	.	TRBV5-6	TGTGCCAGCAGCCAACCGGGACAGATCCCCTCTGGAAACACCATATATTTT	CASSQPGQIPSGNTIYF
TRBJ1-4	.	.	TRBV28	TGTGCCAGCAGTTTATGGATGGTGGGGGGGCGAATAGAAAAACTGTTTTTT	CASSLWMVGGRIEKLFF
TRBJ2-2	TRBD1	.	TRBV7-6	TGTGCCAGCAGCTCCCGACAGGGGAACACCGGGGAGCTGTTTTTT	CASSSRQGNTGELFF
TRBJ2-7	TRBD2	once	TRBV7-9	TGTGCCAGCAGCTCCCTAAACTCGACTAGCGGGAGCAACGAGCAGTACTTC	CASSSLNSTSGSNEQYF
TRBJ1-6	.	.	TRBV6-5	TGTGCCAGCAGTTACGCACGGGGGGCTTCACCCCTCCACTTT	CASSYARGASPLHF
TRBJ1-1	.	few	TRBV6-5	TGTGCCAGCAGTTACCAGTACAATTTTGAAGCTTTCTTT	CASSYQYNFEAFF
TRBJ1-5	TRBD1	once	TRBV30	TGTGCCTGGAGTGTAGGGGACAGGGTATTCCAGCCCCAGCATTTT	CAWSVGDRVFQPQHF
TRBJ2-5	TRBD1	.	TRBV28	TGTGCCAGCAGTTTGACAGGGGGATGGGAGACCCAGTACTTC	CASSLTGGWETQYF
TRBJ1-5	.	once	TRBV21-1	TGTGCCAGCAGCAAAGCCCCGTATAGCAATCAGCCCCAGCATTTT	CASSKAPYSNQPQHF
TRBJ2-7	.	.	TRBV27	TGTGCCAGCAGGGCTGCCTACGAGCAGTACTTC	CASRAAYEQYF
TRBJ1-4	.	.	TRBV9	TGTGCCAGCAGCGTAGCTGCAACTAATGAAAAACTGTTTTTT	CASSVAATNEKLFF
TRBJ1-5	.	.	TRBV7-6	TGTGCCAGCAGCTTAGAGGCAGACTATAGCAATCAGCCCCAGCATTTT	CASSLEADYSNQPQHF
TRBJ2-5	.	once	TRBV28	TGTGCCAGCAGTTTAGGGAGGGGGAATCAAGAGACCCAGTACTTC	CASSLGRGNQETQYF
TRBJ2-2	.	.	TRBV9	TGTGCCAGCAGCGTAGAGGCGGGTGGGTCCGGGGAGCTGTTTTTT	CASSVEAGGSGELFF
TRBJ2-3	TRBD2	.	TRBV19	TGTGCCAGTATCTGGACTAGCGGGAGCACAGATACGCAGTATTTT	CASIWTSGSTDTQYF
TRBJ1-4	.	.	TRBV28	TGTGCCAGCACCCAGACAGTCTTCGTTGAAAAACTGTTTTTT	CASTQTVFVEKLFF
TRBJ2-3	TRBD2	.	TRBV18	TGTGCCAGCTCACCTGTTAGCGGGACTAGCACAGATACGCAGTATTTT	CASSPVSGTSTDTQYF
TRBJ1-1	TRBD1	.	TRBV5-4	TGTGCCAGCAGCGAACCGGGACAGACCACTGAAGCTTTCTTT	CASSEPGQTTEAFF
TRBJ1-2	TRBD1	.	TRBV5-1	TGCGCCAGCAGCTTGGAGGGGACAGGATCCCCCTATGGCTACACCTTC	CASSLEGTGSPYGYTF
TRBJ1-1	.	.	TRBV5-1	TGCGCCAGCAGCTTGCTTGATTGGGGAGCGAACACTGAAGCTTTCTTT	CASSLLDWGANTEAFF
TRBJ1-1	.	.	TRBV7-9	TGTGCCAGTCAGGGTCTGGTGAACACTGAAGCTTTCTTT	CASQGLVNTEAFF
TRBJ1-2	.	.	TRBV6-5	TGTGCCAGCAGTTACTCACAGGGTAACTATGGCTACACCTTC	CASSYSQGNYGYTF
TRBJ1-6	TRBD1	.	TRBV7-2	TGTGCCAGCAGCTTCCCGGGACAGGGGTTTAATTCACCCCTCCACTTT	CASSFPGQGFNSPLHF
TRBJ2-5	.	.	TRBV12-3/TRBV12-4	TGTGCCAGCAGGGTTACGGGAGAAGAGACCCAGTACTTC	CASRVTGEETQYF
TRBJ2-7	.	.	TRBV10-1	TGCGCCAGCAGTGAGCTCAGTCTTGTCGACGAGCAGTACTTC	CASSELSLVDEQYF
TRBJ1-3	.	.	TRBV2	TGTGCCAGCAGTCCCCAACAGGGCTCTGGAAACACCATATATTTT	CASSPQQGSGNTIYF